The next 7 T cell receptor beta chains were all read from a single sample in a study of CD8+CD57+ T cells in acquired aplastic anemia. Patients who underwent sequencing had shown CD8+CD57+ cell expansion by flow cytometry. TCR beta VDJ and CDR3 were profiled, and genomic DNA was the template. One entry per CDR3 protein results from TCRdb running MiXCR on the reads. This table holds 200,000 or so distinct CDR3 sequences, around 47% found once. The sample taken for sequencing was sorted CD4+, CD8+, or CD8+CD57+ T cells (not recorded which) from PBMCs. These receptors all come from a human donor with aplastic anemia.

This clonotype was counted only a few times. The J gene is TRBJ2-1, the V gene TRBV20-1; tentatively, D is TRBD2 (6 bases). V lost 0 bases to trimming and J lost 5 bases, with 8 bases between them. Germline CDR1 is DFQATT and CDR2 is SNEGSKA (reference sequence). CDR3 length equals 13 residues. CDR3 DNA: TGCAGTGCTAGAGAAGGAGGGAACAATGAGCAGTTCTTC. This translates into CSAREGGNNEQFF.

This clonotype showed up many times. The V call is TRBV5-4, the J call TRBJ2-7; 8 bases align to TRBD2. The CDR3 sequence is 14 residues long. Per germline, CDR1 SGHNT and CDR2 YYREEE (reference sequence). J gave up 3 bases and V 4 bases, and 6 bases lay outside the gene matches. CDR3 sequence: CASSHHGGGYEQYF. CDR3 coding DNA: TGTGCCAGCAGCCACCACGGGGGGGGCTACGAGCAGTACTTC.

The CDR3 sequence: CSDRKRAYEQYF. In DNA form, the CDR3 reads TGCAGCGACCGGAAGAGGGCCTACGAGCAGTACTTC. The V call is TRBV29-1, the J call TRBJ2-7, with D perhaps matching TRBD2 (5 bases). Trimming removed 7 bases at V and 2 bases at J, with 12 bases between. The CDR3 runs to 12 residues. CDR1 is SQVTM and CDR2 is ANQGSEA in the germline V gene.

Many counts were recorded for this clonotype. This chain connects TRBV19 to TRBJ2-4, with TRBD2 matching over 7 bases. Germline CDR1 and CDR2: LNHDA and SQIVND (reference sequence). The J segment lost 8 bases and the V segment lost 6 bases, leaving 7 bases of the junction unmatched. This CDR3 spans 13 amino acids. Here the CDR3 reads CASSPSGRDIQYF. CDR3 bases: TGTGCCAGTAGCCCTAGCGGACGGGACATTCAGTACTTC.

This clonotype was counted between two and nine times. The chain recombines TRBV20-1 with TRBJ1-6, with TRBD1 identical over 8 bases. This CDR3 is 14 amino acids long. Trimming cost V 2 bases and J 5 bases; bases outside gene matches: 2. Germline CDR1 DFQATT, CDR2 SNEGSKA (reference sequence). CDR3 sequence (DNA): TGCAGTGCTAGAAAGGGACAGGATAATTCACCCCTCCACTTT. The encoded protein is CSARKGQDNSPLHF.

The chain is built from TRBV5-6 and TRBJ1-1; perhaps TRBD1 as D (6 bases). Germline V gene lookup returns CDR1 SGHDT and CDR2 YYEEEE. This CDR3 contains 14 residues. The V end was cut by 4 bases, the J end by 3 bases, with 13 bases between. The CDR3 protein is CASSAYTGYTEAFF. CDR3 in DNA: TGTGCCAGCAGCGCGTATACAGGGTACACTGAAGCTTTCTTT.

This clonotype occurred once. The V and J genes are TRBV29-1 and TRBJ2-2; the D is unclear. Germline V gene data show CDR1 as SQVTM and CDR2 as ANQGSEA. V was clipped by 4 bases and J by 3 bases, with 3 bases between them. The CDR3 has 11 amino acids. The DNA for the CDR3 is TGCAGCGTTGGGGACACCGGGGAGCTGTTTTTT. Translation gives CSVGDTGELFF.